These T cell receptor beta chains were read from a single sample in a study of blood T cell repertoires in COVID-19. Sequenced by immunoSEQ multiplex PCR; TCRdb stores in-frame clones only, minus some. The sample shows 120,000 to 150,000 clones, about nine tenths of them seen only once. Sequencing input: peripheral blood. The source is a human donor in a cohort sampled during active COVID-19. Both conserved end residues are part of each CDR3. The order of the fields is J gene, clone size, V gene, D gene, CDR3 DNA, CDR3 protein. A D gene is named only where the DNA matches it firmly. Not all rows give a size; the values are once, few, many and, for expanded clones, a class.

J gene: TRBJ2-3; clone size: .; V gene: TRBV6-1; D gene: TRBD2; CDR3 DNA: TGTGCCAGCAGTGATCCGGCACGGAGCGGGAGGGTTGGGTATTTT; CDR3 protein: CASSDPARSGRVGYF
J gene: TRBJ2-7; clone size: .; V gene: TRBV2; D gene: TRBD1; CDR3 DNA: TGTGCCAGCAAAGGGACAGATTCCTACGAGCAGTACTTC; CDR3 protein: CASKGTDSYEQYF
J gene: TRBJ2-1; clone size: .; V gene: TRBV7-2; D gene: TRBD2; CDR3 DNA: TGTGCCAGCAGCTTTGGGGACTATAGATACAATGAGCAGTTCTTC; CDR3 protein: CASSFGDYRYNEQFF
J gene: TRBJ2-1; clone size: .; V gene: TRBV27; D gene: TRBD2; CDR3 DNA: TGTGCCAGCAGTCCCACTAGCGGGGGCTCCTACAATGAGCAGTTCTTC; CDR3 protein: CASSPTSGGSYNEQFF
J gene: TRBJ2-3; clone size: .; V gene: TRBV7-3; D gene: TRBD2; CDR3 DNA: TGTGCCAGCAGCTCCGTGACTAGCGGGAGGGCAGATACGCAGTATTTT; CDR3 protein: CASSSVTSGRADTQYF
J gene: TRBJ1-6; clone size: .; V gene: TRBV30; D gene: TRBD1; CDR3 DNA: TGTGCCTGGAGTGTACAAGGGGGCGGGAATTCACCCCTCCACTTT; CDR3 protein: CAWSVQGGGNSPLHF
J gene: TRBJ2-7; clone size: .; V gene: TRBV4-2; D gene: .; CDR3 DNA: TGTGCCAGCAGCCAAGTGGGGAGATACGAGCAGTACTTC; CDR3 protein: CASSQVGRYEQYF
J gene: TRBJ1-5; clone size: .; V gene: TRBV6-2/TRBV6-3; D gene: TRBD1; CDR3 DNA: TGTGCCAGCAGTGCCGGGACAGGGCAGCATTTT; CDR3 protein: CASSAGTGQHF
J gene: TRBJ1-3; clone size: .; V gene: TRBV9; D gene: .; CDR3 DNA: TGTGCCAGCAGCGTAGCAGCATCCGGGAGGGCGGGAAACACCATATATTTT; CDR3 protein: CASSVAASGRAGNTIYF
J gene: TRBJ2-1; clone size: .; V gene: TRBV25-1; D gene: TRBD2; CDR3 DNA: TGTGCCAGCAGTGAGGGGCTAGCGGGAGGGTATGAGCAGTTCTTC; CDR3 protein: CASSEGLAGGYEQFF
J gene: TRBJ2-6; clone size: .; V gene: TRBV7-6; D gene: .; CDR3 DNA: TGTGCCAGCAGCCAGGGGGGATTCTCCGGGGCCAACGTCCTGACTTTC; CDR3 protein: CASSQGGFSGANVLTF
J gene: TRBJ2-3; clone size: .; V gene: TRBV27; D gene: .; CDR3 DNA: TGTGCCAGCAGTTTATCCCGGAGAACAGATACGCAGTATTTT; CDR3 protein: CASSLSRRTDTQYF
J gene: TRBJ2-1; clone size: .; V gene: TRBV7-9; D gene: .; CDR3 DNA: TGTGCCAGCAGCCCCCTCCGACTAGAAGTCTACAATGAGCAGTTCTTC; CDR3 protein: CASSPLRLEVYNEQFF
J gene: TRBJ2-3; clone size: .; V gene: TRBV18; D gene: TRBD1; CDR3 DNA: TGTGCCAGCTCACCAGGGACAGGGGATCCAGATACGCAGTATTTT; CDR3 protein: CASSPGTGDPDTQYF
J gene: TRBJ2-2; clone size: .; V gene: TRBV6-2/TRBV6-3; D gene: TRBD1; CDR3 DNA: TGTGCCAGCAGTTTGGACAGGGGGCGACCTAACACCGGGGAGCTGTTTTTT; CDR3 protein: CASSLDRGRPNTGELFF
J gene: TRBJ1-6; clone size: once; V gene: TRBV28; D gene: .; CDR3 DNA: TGTGCCAGCAAAGGTGGCAGGGGCGAAGGTTCACCCCTCCACTTT; CDR3 protein: CASKGGRGEGSPLHF
J gene: TRBJ2-7; clone size: few; V gene: TRBV3-1/TRBV3-2; D gene: .; CDR3 DNA: TGTGCCAGCAGCCAGTCGTACGAGCAGTACTTC; CDR3 protein: CASSQSYEQYF
J gene: TRBJ2-5; clone size: .; V gene: TRBV11-1; D gene: .; CDR3 DNA: TGTGCCAGCAGCGCAAGACAGATTCAAGAGACCCAGTACTTC; CDR3 protein: CASSARQIQETQYF
J gene: TRBJ2-5; clone size: few; V gene: TRBV5-6; D gene: TRBD2; CDR3 DNA: TGTGCCAGCAGCTTGACGGGACTAGCGGGCCAAGAGACCCAGTACTTC; CDR3 protein: CASSLTGLAGQETQYF
J gene: TRBJ2-3; clone size: .; V gene: TRBV29-1; D gene: TRBD2; CDR3 DNA: TGCAGCGTTGACGGGGGACTAGCGGAGACCACAGATACGCAGTATTTT; CDR3 protein: CSVDGGLAETTDTQYF
J gene: TRBJ2-3; clone size: .; V gene: TRBV5-6; D gene: .; CDR3 DNA: TGTGCCAGCCAGAAGGACGGGAGTCGGACAGATACGCAGTATTTT; CDR3 protein: CASQKDGSRTDTQYF
J gene: TRBJ2-3; clone size: .; V gene: TRBV5-4; D gene: TRBD2; CDR3 DNA: TGTGCCAGCAGCTTAGCGGGAGGGCCCGCAGATACGCAGTATTTT; CDR3 protein: CASSLAGGPADTQYF